This T cell receptor beta chain was recorded in a study of early T cells in non-severe SARS-CoV-2 infection. For the study at large: Bulk RNA taken from unsorted whole blood was sequenced, leaving chains unpaired.

In the library, individual cDNA molecules carried attached unique molecular identifiers. TCRdb reprocessed the 5' RACE reads with MiXCR, giving one entry per CDR3 protein. The table lists about 64,000 distinct CDR3 sequences, roughly 12% of them singletons. This clonotype came up a few times. Its antigen is not identified. This CDR3 has 15 amino acids. V lost 5 bases and J lost 5; bases outside the gene matches: 10. Germline CDR1 SGHAT, CDR2 FQNNGV. Points from the study as a whole: Matching against VDJdb likely underestimated virus-specific expansions, favoring anti-spike CD8.

Sequencing was performed on whole blood, taken at baseline. The clonotype originates from an adult who was a healthcare worker with PCR-confirmed SARS-CoV-2 infection or an uninfected control (not recorded which). The rearrangement links TRBV11-2 to TRBJ2-7; TRBD1 matches 9 bases. CDR3 bases: TGTGCCAGCAGCCCCGGCGGGACAGGGCGTGACGAGCAGTACTTC. Translated: CASSPGGTGRDEQYF.